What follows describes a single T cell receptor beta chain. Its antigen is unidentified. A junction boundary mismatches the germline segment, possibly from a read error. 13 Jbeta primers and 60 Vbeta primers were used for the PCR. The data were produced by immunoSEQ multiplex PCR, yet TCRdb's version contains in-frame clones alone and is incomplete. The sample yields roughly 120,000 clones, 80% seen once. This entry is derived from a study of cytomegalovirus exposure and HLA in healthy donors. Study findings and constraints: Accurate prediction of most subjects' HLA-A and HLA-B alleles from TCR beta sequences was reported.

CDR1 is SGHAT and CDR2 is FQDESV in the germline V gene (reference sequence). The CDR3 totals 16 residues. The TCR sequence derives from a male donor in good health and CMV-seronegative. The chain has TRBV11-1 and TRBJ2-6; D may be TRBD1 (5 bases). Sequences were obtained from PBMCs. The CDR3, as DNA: TGTGCCAGCAGCTTAATCGGTTATTCTGGGGCCAACGGCCTGACTTTC. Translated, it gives CASSLIGYSGANGLTF.